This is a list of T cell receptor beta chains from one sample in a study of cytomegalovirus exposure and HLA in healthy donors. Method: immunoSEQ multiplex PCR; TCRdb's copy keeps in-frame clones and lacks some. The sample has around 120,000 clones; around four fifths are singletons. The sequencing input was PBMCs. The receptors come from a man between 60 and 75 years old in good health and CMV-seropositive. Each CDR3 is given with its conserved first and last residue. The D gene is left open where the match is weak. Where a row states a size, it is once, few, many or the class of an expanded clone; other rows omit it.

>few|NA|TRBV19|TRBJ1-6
CASRAGNSPLHF
TGTGCCAGTAGGGCAGGGAATTCACCCCTCCACTTT
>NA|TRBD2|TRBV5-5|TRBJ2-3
CASSFFGGGTDTQYF
TGTGCCAGCAGCTTTTTTGGGGGGGGGACAGATACGCAGTATTTT
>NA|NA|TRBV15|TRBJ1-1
CATSRGFGRDTEAFF
TGTGCCACCAGCAGAGGTTTTGGGAGGGACACTGAAGCTTTCTTT
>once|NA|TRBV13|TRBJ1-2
CASSFRAGNGYTF
TGTGCCAGCAGCTTCAGGGCAGGGAATGGCTACACCTTC
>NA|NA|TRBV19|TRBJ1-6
CASSIGRSSYNSPLHF
TGTGCCAGTAGTATCGGCCGGAGCTCCTATAATTCACCCCTCCACTTT
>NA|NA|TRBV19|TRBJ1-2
CASSIRDFYTF
TGTGCCAGTAGTATCCGGGACTTCTACACCTTC
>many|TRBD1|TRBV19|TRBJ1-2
CASSTGTGSTYGYTF
TGTGCCAGTAGTACAGGGACAGGGAGCACCTATGGCTACACCTTC
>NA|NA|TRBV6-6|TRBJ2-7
CASSYPGSYEQYF
TGTGCCAGCAGTTACCCAGGGTCCTACGAGCAGTACTTC
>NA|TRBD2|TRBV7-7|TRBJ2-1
CASSLTSGGAGEQFF
TGTGCCAGCAGTTTGACTAGCGGGGGGGCGGGAGAGCAGTTCTTC
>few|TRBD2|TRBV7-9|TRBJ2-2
CASSLASGRANTGELFF
TGTGCCAGCAGCTTAGCGAGCGGGAGGGCGAACACCGGGGAGCTGTTTTTT
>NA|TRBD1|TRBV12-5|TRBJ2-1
CASGALDRGTNEQFF
TGTGCTAGTGGGGCCCTGGACAGGGGAACCAATGAGCAGTTCTTC
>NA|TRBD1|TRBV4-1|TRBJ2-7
CASSQVTGGYEQYF
TGCGCCAGCAGCCAAGTGACAGGGGGCTACGAGCAGTACTTC
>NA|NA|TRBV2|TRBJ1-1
CASSERQDTEAFF
TGTGCCAGCAGTGAGCGACAGGACACTGAAGCTTTCTTT
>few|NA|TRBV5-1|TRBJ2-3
CASSLSAPTDTQYF
TGCGCCAGCAGCTTGTCAGCGCCCACAGATACGCAGTATTTT
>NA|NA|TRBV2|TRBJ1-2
CASSVGGAGYTF
TGTGCCAGCTCAGTAGGCGGGGCGGGTTACACCTTC
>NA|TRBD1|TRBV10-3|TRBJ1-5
CAISTQGANQPQHF
TGTGCCATCAGTACACAGGGGGCCAATCAGCCCCAGCATTTT
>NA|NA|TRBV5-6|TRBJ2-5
CASSLVSRGQETQYF
TGTGCCAGCAGCTTGGTTAGCAGGGGACAAGAGACCCAGTACTTC
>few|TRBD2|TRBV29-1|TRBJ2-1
CSVSGTIGAGEQFF
TGCAGCGTCTCCGGGACTATAGGGGCGGGTGAGCAGTTCTTC
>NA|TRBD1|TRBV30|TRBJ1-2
CAWVRQGAWWIRGYTF
TGTGCCTGGGTGAGACAGGGGGCCTGGTGGATACGTGGCTACACCTTC
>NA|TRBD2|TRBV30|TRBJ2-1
CAWSVGSGGNEQFF
TGTGCCTGGAGTGTTGGTAGCGGGGGGAATGAGCAGTTCTTC
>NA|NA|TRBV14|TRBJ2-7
CASSQGGSSHLYYEQYF
TGTGCCAGCAGCCAAGGGGGATCTAGCCACCTCTACTACGAGCAGTACTTC
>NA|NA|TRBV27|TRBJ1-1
CASRTFSAGTEAFF
TGTGCCAGCAGAACTTTCTCGGCGGGGACTGAAGCTTTCTTT
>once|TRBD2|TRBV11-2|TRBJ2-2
CASSLNFASGRSGTGELFF
TGTGCCAGCAGCTTAAATTTCGCTAGCGGGAGATCGGGAACCGGGGAGCTGTTTTTT
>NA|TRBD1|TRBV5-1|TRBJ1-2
CASSLGTGFNYGYTF
TGCGCCAGCAGCTTGGGGACAGGGTTTAACTATGGCTACACCTTC
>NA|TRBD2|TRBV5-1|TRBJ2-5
CASRWGGTQETQYF
TGCGCCAGCAGATGGGGGGGTACGCAAGAGACCCAGTACTTC
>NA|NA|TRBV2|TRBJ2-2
CASTGDTGELFF
TGTGCCAGCACGGGGGACACCGGGGAGCTGTTTTTT